The entry below gives a single T cell receptor beta chain sequence along with its context. Its target antigen remains unknown. Base qualities are missing; no much larger clone stands one base away. For TCR Vbeta sequencing, memory CD4+ T cells were sorted ex vivo from the peripheral blood of both healthy controls and narcolepsy patients. Including the terminal cysteine and phenylalanine, the CDR3 comprises 14 residues. Of all the DNA, just the CDR3 is kept, 42 bases in frame from base 1. In the germline V gene, CDR1 corresponds to SQVTM and CDR2 to ANQGSEA. The method was the immunoSEQ multiplex PCR assay. TCRdb carries this immuneACCESS record with in-frame sequences only. Its versions omit some clonotypes, under half of them owing to an unresolved V gene in the studies checked, with the rest unexplained. The table for this sample lists approximately 31,000 clones; under 85% of them were counted only once. Of the sample, 1.3% falls within the top ten clones.

This record belongs to a study of T cells in narcolepsy listed by TCRdb under 2018. In the study overall: The study enrolled patients with narcolepsy type 1 or type 2 (NT1, NT2) together with healthy control donors. The study used TCR Vbeta sequencing to track clonotypes in blood and CSF while looking for autoreactive T cells in narcolepsy patients that target self-antigens of hypocretin neurons (hypocretin, TRIB2).

What the work shows at the level of the full study, not this receptor alone: No sequences matching autoreactive T cell clones were present in some of the blood memory CD4+ repertoires from patients and controls. Numbers of sequenced blood memory CD4+ clonotypes were comparable, averaging approximately 38,000 in patients and roughly 32,000 in controls. According to the report, autoreactive clonotypes were detected serially in the blood of the same patients and of different patients, but not in healthy controls. In plots comparing CSF and blood CD4+ T cell clonotypes from the same patient, HCRT-specific and TRIB2-specific autoreactive clonotypes were highlighted.

This receptor was obtained from a human donor with narcolepsy. The sample was CD45RA- memory CD4+ T cells from PBMCs. The sample's cell subset or site, from its label and the paper: memory T cells sorted ex vivo from peripheral blood. The rearrangement combines TRBV29-1 with TRBJ2-1, with 9 junctional bases fitting TRBD1. CDR3 reads: CSSHSGTGNNEQFF. The DNA sequence is TGCAGTTCCCATTCCGGGACAGGGAACAATGAGCAGTTCTTC.